This T cell receptor beta chain was identified during a study of T cell responses to AZD1222 COVID-19 vaccine. Broader study findings: The reported proportion of spike-specific TCRs targeting unmutated variant regions was nearly half. Sampling captured repertoires only after the peak T cell response.

Comment on this clone: Its antigen is unidentified.

The table came from immunoSEQ multiplex PCR; TCRdb's copy has only in-frame clones and leaves some out. The repertoire includes 95,000 to 150,000 clones, about 88% of them detected once, and roughly 2.6% sits in the top ten. The germline V gene encodes CDR1 SEHNR and CDR2 FQNEAQ (reference sequence). The CDR3 length is 14 residues. Trimming left V 5 bases short and J 5 bases short, with 16 bases between. The receptor was isolated from an adult in good health. The sample here was peripheral blood, taken on day 0 of AZD1222 vaccination. The chain is built from TRBV7-9 and TRBJ2-7, with D possibly TRBD2 on 7 matching bases. The CDR3 loop is CASSLGGALDEQYF. For the CDR3, the DNA is TGTGCCAGCAGCCTGGGGGGGGCGCTCGACGAGCAGTACTTC.